The next 14 T cell receptor beta chains were all read from a single sample in a study of shared clonotypes between healthy human individuals. Clones were read by immunoSEQ multiplex PCR, and TCRdb kept only the in-frame ones, dropping some. The table lists under 650,000 clones, approximately 95% of them singletons. Sequencing was carried out using naive CD4+ T cells sorted from blood. Subset of the sample: CD45RA+ positively selected. Receptors originate from a woman aged 30 to 39 in good health.

The J gene is TRBJ2-4, the V gene TRBV28, with TRBD2 as a possible D gene (6 bases). The CDR3 has 15 amino acids. V was pared by 5 bases and J by 7 bases, with 18 bases between. Per the germline V gene, CDR1 is MDHEN and CDR2 is SYDVKM. The CDR3 bases are TGTGCCAGCAGTCCTACGCCGGGAGCTGGCAACATTCAGTACTTC. Its protein product is CASSPTPGAGNIQYF.

The genes are TRBV6-5 and TRBJ2-5; D ambiguous. The CDR3 sequence is 14 residues long. V lost 2 bases and J 1 base, leaving 8 bases between the germline ends. The V gene's germline CDR1 is MNHEY and CDR2 SVGAGI. The CDR3 loop is CASSYAAFQETQYF. CDR3 DNA sequence: TGTGCCAGCAGTTACGCGGCTTTCCAAGAGACCCAGTACTTC.

This rearrangement joins TRBV19 to TRBJ1-2; TRBD1 agrees at 7 bases. The germline CDR1 and CDR2 sequences are LNHDA and SQIVND (reference sequence). The CDR3 runs to 17 residues. V shed 5 bases and J 5 bases; nucleotides not matched to a gene: 17. CDR3 residues: CASSRLRQGEYLYGYTF. The CDR3 coding sequence is TGTGCCAGTAGTCGCCTCCGACAGGGCGAATACTTATATGGCTACACCTTC.

The DNA of the CDR3 is TGTGCCAGCAGCCAGATGGAGAGGGGCGAGCAGTACTTC. Translated, it gives CASSQMERGEQYF. This sequence joins TRBV11-3 and TRBJ2-7; D is tentatively TRBD1 or TRBD2 (5 bases each). The CDR3 runs 13 residues. Per the germline V gene, CDR1 is SGHNT and CDR2 is YENEEA. V dropped 5 bases and J dropped 6 bases, with 14 bases sitting between them.

This CDR3 reads CASSQFSYNEQFF. CDR3 DNA sequence: TGTGCCAGCAGCCAGTTTAGTTACAATGAGCAGTTCTTC. The J gene is TRBJ2-1, the V gene TRBV5-5; no reliable D call. This CDR3 region has 13 residues. The V gene lost 4 bases and the J gene lost 4 bases, with 9 bases spanning the gap. CDR1 is SGHKS, CDR2 YYEKEE, per germline (reference sequence).

This chain links TRBV10-3 with TRBJ1-3, with 7 nucleotides matching TRBD1. Germline-derived CDR1 and CDR2 are ENHRY and SYGVKD. The junction had 10 bases not matched to a gene; V was cut back by 10 bases and J by 1 base. The CDR3 contains 15 residues. CDR3 coding DNA: TGTGCCACCAAAGGACAGGCAGGATCTGGAAACACCATATATTTT. This encodes CATKGQAGSGNTIYF.

The V call is TRBV10-3, the J call TRBJ2-4; D is possibly TRBD2 (6 bases). Germline V gene data show CDR1 as ENHRY and CDR2 as SYGVKD. Trimming pared 6 bases from V and 0 bases from J, leaving 9 bases between. CDR3 length: 14 amino acids. The CDR3, as DNA: TGTGCCATCAGGCCAGCGGGAGCCAAAAACATTCAGTACTTC. Translating gives CAIRPAGAKNIQYF.

The CDR3 nucleotides read TGTGCCAGCAGCCCTCGGACAGCGACTAGTTTCCACGAGCAGTACTTC. Its protein product is CASSPRTATSFHEQYF. The V call is TRBV11-2, the J call TRBJ2-7; the D call may be TRBD1 or TRBD2 (6 bases each). The CDR3 is 16 residues long. The V end lost 5 bases, the J end lost 5 bases, and 22 bases lay between the germline ends. CDR1 and CDR2 from the germline V gene are SGHAT and FQNNGV.

J is TRBJ2-5 and V is TRBV5-1, with TRBD1 matching over 7 bases. Germline CDR1 and CDR2: SGHRS and YFSETQ. The CDR3 length is 13 residues. The V gene end was trimmed by 3 bases and the J gene end by 5 bases; junction bases not matched to a gene: 4. The CDR3 DNA reads TGCGCCAGCAGCTGGTTGGACAGGGAGACCCAGTACTTC. Its translation is CASSWLDRETQYF.

The chain is built from TRBV14 and TRBJ1-2; D is undetermined. CDR1 SGHDN and CDR2 FVKESK come from the germline V gene. The CDR3 consists of 15 residues. The V end lost 0 bases, the J end lost 5 bases, and 13 bases lay between the germline ends. Here the CDR3 DNA reads TGTGCCAGCAGCCAAGACCACAGCTACTTTTATGGCTACACCTTC. Its protein is CASSQDHSYFYGYTF.

The chain combines TRBV10-3 with TRBJ2-7, with D perhaps TRBD1 or TRBD2 (5 bases each). Looked up from germline, CDR1 is ENHRY and CDR2 is SYGVKD. Trimming took 11 bases from V and 9 from J, leaving 17 bases between them. This CDR3 is 11 amino acids long. CDR3 DNA: TGTGCCGGAATTCTATGGGGGTCGCAGTACTTC. This translates into CAGILWGSQYF.

The chain employs TRBV6-6 and TRBJ2-1, with 14 bases that match TRBD2. The V gene end was trimmed by 6 bases and the J gene end by 7 bases; junction bases not matched to a gene: 5. The CDR3 loop spans 15 amino acids. The germline gives CDR1 MNHNY, CDR2 SVGAGI (reference sequence). CDR3 nucleotides: TGTGCCAGCAGCCAGGGACTAGCGGGAGTGAATGAGCAGTTCTTC. Amino acids: CASSQGLAGVNEQFF.

The V call is TRBV5-1, the J call TRBJ2-5; TRBD1 matches at 7 bases. Trimming took 4 bases from V and 2 from J; bases not matched to a gene: 8. In germline, CDR1 is SGHRS, CDR2 YFSETQ. The CDR3 totals 15 residues. Written as DNA, the CDR3 is TGCGCCAGCAGCGGACAAGGGACAGTGCAAGAGACCCAGTACTTC. It yields the protein CASSGQGTVQETQYF.

The rearrangement joins TRBV11-1 to TRBJ2-1, with D uncertain. The CDR3 loop spans 14 amino acids. V lost 3 bases and J lost 9, with 15 bases in between. CDR1 and CDR2 (germline): SGHAT, FQDESV (reference sequence). Here the CDR3 DNA reads TGTGCCAGCAGCTTGGAGACTTCATTTAGTGAGCAGTTCTTC. Its translation: CASSLETSFSEQFF.